The 21 T cell receptor beta chains below were found in one sample sequenced in a study of blood T cell repertoires in COVID-19. Libraries were prepared by immunoSEQ multiplex PCR; TCRdb keeps only in-frame clonotypes and omits some of them. Here the sample spans 400,000 to 450,000 clones, over 75% being singletons. The sequencing sample was made of peripheral blood. All receptors derive from a woman between 40 and 55 years old with COVID-19, enrolled during active disease.

The rearrangement joins TRBV6-5 to TRBJ2-2, with 7 positions matching TRBD1. The CDR3 covers 15 residues. Germline values: CDR1 MNHEY, CDR2 SVGAGI. V dropped 6 bases and J dropped 4; count of bases not matched to a gene: 8. The CDR3 protein is CASRNTGASTGELFF. CDR3 nucleotide sequence: TGTGCCAGCAGAAATACAGGGGCGAGCACCGGGGAGCTGTTTTTT.

J is TRBJ2-3 and V is TRBV4-2; D is perhaps TRBD1 (5 bases). Per the germline V gene, CDR1 is LGHNA and CDR2 is YNFKEQ. V was trimmed by 1 base and J by 0 bases, leaving 17 bases between them. The CDR3 consists of 18 residues. The CDR3 sequence is CASSQGSWQGLSTDTQYF. The CDR3 bases are TGTGCCAGCAGCCAAGGGTCCTGGCAGGGCCTTAGCACAGATACGCAGTATTTT.

The chain couples TRBV18 to TRBJ1-2, with D unclear. Per germline, CDR1 KGHSH and CDR2 LQKENI. With 3 bases removed from V and 9 bases from J, the gap between germline ends came to 11 bases. CDR3 length: 12 residues. CDR3 sequence (DNA): TGTGCCAGCTCACCGGAGGCCAGGAGCTACACCTTC. It yields the protein CASSPEARSYTF.

The chain has TRBV28 and TRBJ1-3; TRBD1 aligns across 9 bases. The CDR3 runs to 15 residues. Germline assignment: CDR1 MDHEN and CDR2 SYDVKM. V was clipped by 7 bases and J by 4 bases; unmatched bases: 8. The DNA of the CDR3 is TGTGCCAGCACAGAACAGGGGGCGGGGGGAAACACCATATATTTT. Amino acids: CASTEQGAGGNTIYF. Variable domain in full (rest from reference TRBV28 and TRBJ1-3): DVKVTQSSRYLVKRTGEKVFLECVQDMDHENMFWYRQDPGLGLRLIYFSYDVKMKEKGDIPEGYSVSREKKERFSLILESASTNQTSMYLCASTEQGAGGNTIYFGEGSWLTVV.

This sequence joins TRBV30 and TRBJ1-2, with 8 bases matching TRBD1. The junction had 7 bases not matched to a gene; V was cut back by 0 bases and J by 4 bases. The CDR3 is made up of 15 amino acids. From germline, CDR1 is GTSNPN and CDR2 SVGIG (reference sequence). CDR3 protein: CAWSVHRQGTYGYTF. The CDR3 nucleotides read TGTGCCTGGAGTGTACATCGACAGGGGACCTATGGCTACACCTTC.

The V gene is TRBV9, the J gene TRBJ1-2; TRBD1 matches 7 bases. This CDR3 spans 14 amino acids. V trimming: 3 bases; J trimming: 4 bases; junction bases outside the gene matches: 6. The germline gives CDR1 SGDLS, CDR2 YYNGEE. The CDR3 spells CASSAEDRLYGYTF. DNA of the CDR3: TGTGCCAGCAGCGCCGAGGACAGGCTCTATGGCTACACCTTC.

This clone was detected only a few times. The V call is TRBV3-1 (or the pseudogene TRBV3-2), the J call TRBJ1-4, with D possibly matching TRBD1 (5 bases). The V gene lost 1 base and the J gene lost 11 bases, with 5 bases spanning the gap. CDR1 LGHDT and CDR2 YNNKEL come from the germline V gene (reference sequence). This CDR3 is built from 11 residues. The CDR3 DNA follows: TGTGCCAGCAGCCAAGGACAGAAACTGTTTTTT. Translating it yields CASSQGQKLFF.

In this sample, this clone turned up once. V gene TRBV5-1 combines with J gene TRBJ1-2, with D hard to call. Per the germline V gene, CDR1 is SGHRS and CDR2 is YFSETQ. The V gene lost 0 bases and the J gene lost 4 bases, with 19 bases spanning the gap. The CDR3 loop spans 17 amino acids. CDR3 DNA sequence: TGCGCCAGCAGCTTGGAAGCCGGAGGCCGGCGGCCCTATGGCTACACCTTC. Its translation: CASSLEAGGRRPYGYTF. Together with reference TRBV5-1 and TRBJ1-2, the CDR3 gives the full variable domain: KAGVTQTPRYLIKTRGQQVTLSCSPISGHRSVSWYQQTPGQGLQFLFEYFSETQRNKGNFPGRFSGRQFSNSRSEMNVSTLELGDSALYLCASSLEAGGRRPYGYTFGSGTRLTVV.

This chain connects TRBV7-9 to TRBJ2-3; TRBD1 matches 9 bases. Germline V CDR1 and CDR2: SEHNR, FQNEAQ (reference sequence). The CDR3 is made up of 15 amino acids. J was trimmed by 3 bases and V by 5 bases; bases with no gene match: 6. The CDR3: CASSPDRGRTDTQYF. The CDR3 DNA reads as TGTGCCAGCAGCCCCGACAGGGGGAGGACAGATACGCAGTATTTT.

This clone has a single count. This chain connects TRBV7-9 to TRBJ2-1, with D possibly TRBD2 on 5 matching bases. Trimming stripped 4 bases from V and 4 bases from J, with 14 bases between. Germline V gives CDR1 SEHNR, CDR2 FQNEAQ (reference sequence). The CDR3 covers 15 residues. CDR3 residues: CASSSLVDWYNEQFF. The CDR3 region has the DNA TGTGCCAGCAGCTCTCTAGTGGACTGGTACAATGAGCAGTTCTTC.

The V and J genes are TRBV29-1 and TRBJ1-2; D not resolved. Trimming took 0 bases from V and 3 from J, leaving 14 bases between them. There are 15 residues in the CDR3. Germline CDR1 SQVTM, CDR2 ANQGSEA. CDR3 bases: TGCAGCGTTGAAGAAGCGAGGCTAATGGACTATGGCTACACCTTC. It encodes CSVEEARLMDYGYTF.

This sequence joins TRBV6-1 and TRBJ2-6, with 9 bases matching TRBD1. The CDR3 is 18 amino acids. Germline V lookup: CDR1 MNHNS, CDR2 SASEGT. Trimming cost V 4 bases and J 2 bases; bases outside gene matches: 9. CDR3 nucleotide sequence: TGTGCCAGCAGTGCACCGGGACAGGGACGTCCTGGGGCCAACGTCCTGACTTTC. This encodes CASSAPGQGRPGANVLTF.

V usage is TRBV30 and J usage is TRBJ1-2, with TRBD1 matching 12 bases. Germline CDR1 GTSNPN, CDR2 SVGIG (reference sequence). The V gene end was trimmed by 3 bases and the J gene end by 8 bases; junction bases not matched to a gene: 10. The CDR3 spans 15 residues. CDR3 bases: TGTGCCTGGAGGCAGACGGGACAGGGGGCTAGAGGCTACACCTTC. It codes for CAWRQTGQGARGYTF. Using reference TRBV30 and TRBJ1-2 for the parts outside the CDR3, the full variable domain is SQTIHQWPATLVQPVGSPLSLECTVEGTSNPNLYWYRQAAGRGLQLLFYSVGIGQISSEVPQNLSASRPQDRQFILSSKKLLLSDSGFYLCAWRQTGQGARGYTFGSGTRLTVV.

The chain employs TRBV15 and TRBJ2-5; 7 positions match TRBD1. This CDR3 is 13 amino acids long. CDR1 and CDR2 from the germline V gene are LNHNV and YYDKDF (reference sequence). V shed 9 bases, J shed 4 bases, and the junction held 8 bases outside the gene matches. The CDR3 DNA sequence: TGTGCCACAAACGACAGGGCCAGAGAGACCCAGTACTTC. Protein: CATNDRARETQYF.

This chain uses TRBV5-1 with TRBJ2-7; TRBD2 aligns across 10 bases. The CDR3 contains 16 residues. The germline CDR1 and CDR2 sequences are SGHRS and YFSETQ. J gave up 4 bases and V 0 bases, and 7 bases lay outside the gene matches. CDR3 in amino acids: CASSLGTSGTEYEQYF. The CDR3, as DNA: TGCGCCAGCAGCTTGGGTACTAGCGGGACCGAATACGAGCAGTACTTC.

The chain joins TRBV18 to TRBJ1-5; perhaps TRBD1 as D (6 bases). CDR1 is KGHSH and CDR2 is LQKENI in the germline V gene. Trimming left V 2 bases short and J 10 bases short, with 12 bases between. The CDR3 has 13 amino acids. As DNA, the CDR3 is TGTGCCAGCTCACCAAACCGGGACAAACCCCAGCATTTT. This sequence encodes CASSPNRDKPQHF.

CDR3 residues: CASSPGGNQETQYF. The CDR3, as DNA: TGCGCCAGCAGCCCGGGGGGCAACCAAGAGACCCAGTACTTC. The genes are TRBV5-1 and TRBJ2-5; TRBD2 is a possible D gene (7 bases). There are 14 residues in the CDR3. Germline V gene lookup returns CDR1 SGHRS and CDR2 YFSETQ. With 4 bases removed from V and 0 bases from J, the gap between germline ends came to 10 bases.

V is TRBV12-3 or TRBV12-4 and J is TRBJ1-1; D uncertain. The CDR3 is 12 amino acids. Trimming left V 5 bases short and J 1 base short, with 5 bases between. The CDR3 DNA reads as TGTGCCAGCAGTGAACAGAACACTGAAGCTTTCTTT. This translates into CASSEQNTEAFF.

The chain employs TRBV27 and TRBJ1-2, with 12 bases that match TRBD1. Trimming took 8 bases from V and 6 from J; bases not matched to a gene: 4. The CDR3 totals 13 residues. Germline V gene lookup returns CDR1 MNHEY and CDR2 SMNVEV (reference sequence). The CDR3 here is CASGRDRGHGYTF. Here the CDR3 DNA reads TGTGCCAGCGGGAGGGACAGGGGGCATGGCTACACCTTC.

The chain joins TRBV4-3 to TRBJ2-4; D call uncertain. The germline V and J ends were trimmed by 0 bases and 1 base, with 4 bases remaining between them. Germline V CDR1 and CDR2: LGHNA, YSLEER. CDR3 length: 14 amino acids. The CDR3: CASSQEGAKNIQYF. Here the CDR3 DNA reads TGCGCCAGCAGCCAAGAGGGCGCCAAAAACATTCAGTACTTC.

The chain employs TRBV29-1 and TRBJ2-3; D is uncertain. The CDR3 is 14 amino acids. V was cut by 4 bases and J by 2 bases, with 13 bases left in between. CDR1 is SQVTM and CDR2 is ANQGSEA in the germline V gene. The CDR3 spells CSVVGAIPTDTQYF. The CDR3 nucleotides are TGCAGCGTTGTCGGAGCTATCCCCACAGATACGCAGTATTTT.